One sample yielded the 18 T cell receptor beta chains listed below, sequenced in a study of cytomegalovirus exposure and HLA in healthy donors. PCR involved 60 Vbeta and 13 Jbeta primers. Sequencing was performed with immunoSEQ multiplex PCR; in TCRdb, only in-frame clones are kept and a portion is missing. The ten top clones account for under 2.5%, within a sample of just over 150,000 clones. The sample consisted of PBMCs. The receptors shown here come from a man in his thirties or forties in good health and CMV-seronegative.

This chain joins TRBV10-3 and TRBJ2-5; TRBD1 matches at 9 bases. J lost 4 bases, V lost 10 bases, and 10 bases had no gene match. The CDR3 contains 14 residues. CDR1 and CDR2 from the germline V gene are ENHRY and SYGVKD. CDR3 sequence (DNA): TGTGCCACAGGATCCGGGACAGGGACAGAGACCCAGTACTTC. It is translated as CATGSGTGTETQYF.

This chain joins TRBV18 and TRBJ2-7, with 7 bases lining up with TRBD2. V dropped 6 bases and J dropped 3; count of bases not matched to a gene: 11. The CDR3 consists of 15 residues. Germline V gene lookup returns CDR1 KGHSH and CDR2 LQKENI. The DNA of the CDR3 is TGTGCCAGCTCCCCTACGGGGAGGGGCGTCTACGAGCAGTACTTC. Its protein is CASSPTGRGVYEQYF.

The gene calls are TRBV18 and TRBJ1-2; tentative D call: TRBD1 (6 bases). The V and J ends lost 5 bases and 6 bases respectively, with 19 bases between them. Germline lookup yields CDR1 KGHSH and CDR2 LQKENI. This CDR3 comprises 15 residues. CDR3 amino acids: CASSKTGLAENGYTF. CDR3 nucleotides: TGTGCCAGCTCAAAAACAGGGTTGGCTGAAAATGGCTACACCTTC.

The J gene is TRBJ1-5, the V gene TRBV7-9; perhaps TRBD1 as D (6 bases). V was trimmed by 5 bases and J by 5 bases, leaving 16 bases between them. The CDR3 has 15 residues. Germline V gives CDR1 SEHNR, CDR2 FQNEAQ (reference sequence). Here the CDR3 reads CASSPGRGADQPQHF. The CDR3 DNA follows: TGTGCCAGCAGCCCCGGGAGGGGGGCTGATCAGCCCCAGCATTTT. The whole variable domain, filled in from reference TRBV7-9 and TRBJ1-5, reads DTGVSQNPRHKITKRGQNVTFRCDPISEHNRLYWYRQTLGQGPEFLTYFQNEAQLEKSRLLSDRFSAERPKGSFSTLEIQRTEQGDSAMYLCASSPGRGADQPQHFGDGTRLSIL.

This chain joins TRBV18 and TRBJ1-5, with a weak D call TRBD1 (5 bases). Trimming left V 2 bases short and J 11 bases short, with 13 bases between. Germline V CDR1 and CDR2: KGHSH, LQKENI. This CDR3 is 13 amino acids long. In DNA form, the CDR3 reads TGTGCCAGCTCACCAAAGCAGGGAATTGCCCAGCATTTT. Translating it yields CASSPKQGIAQHF.

This chain joins TRBV4-1 and TRBJ1-2; D may be TRBD1 (5 bases). The length of the CDR3 is 15 residues. Germline CDR1 reads MGHRA; CDR2 reads YSYEKL. V was pared by 6 bases and J by 8 bases, with 22 bases between. The CDR3 coding sequence is TGCGCCAGCAGTCCGCACTTTCAGGGCGTTGGCGGCTACACCTTC. This translates into CASSPHFQGVGGYTF.

The CDR3 loop is CATRLQGAPEAFF. CDR3 DNA sequence: TGTGCCACAAGATTACAGGGGGCCCCTGAAGCTTTCTTT. The genes are TRBV28 and TRBJ1-1; 9 nucleotides line up with TRBD1. Germline values: CDR1 MDHEN, CDR2 SYDVKM. This CDR3 spans 13 amino acids. The V gene end was trimmed by 10 bases and the J gene end by 6 bases; junction bases not matched to a gene: 9.

The chain recombines TRBV9 with TRBJ1-5; a possible D gene is TRBD1 (5 bases). The CDR3 has 14 amino acids. Germline values: CDR1 SGDLS, CDR2 YYNGEE. The V gene lost 1 base and the J gene lost 6 bases, with 11 bases spanning the gap. The CDR3 is CASSVSRVGQPQHF. The CDR3 DNA sequence: TGTGCCAGCAGCGTATCCAGGGTTGGTCAGCCCCAGCATTTT.

V gene TRBV25-1 combines with J gene TRBJ2-5; the match to TRBD1 covers 9 bases. Germline V CDR1 and CDR2: MGHDK, SYGVNS. J was trimmed by 4 bases and V by 7 bases; bases with no gene match: 16. This CDR3 has 17 residues. The CDR3 reads CASTLARGDRALETQYF. CDR3 DNA: TGTGCCAGCACCCTGGCAAGGGGGGACAGGGCCCTAGAGACCCAGTACTTC.

The chain carries TRBV6-5 and TRBJ2-5, with 9 bases identical to TRBD1. The CDR3 runs 14 residues. The trim removed 7 bases at V and 5 bases at J, leaving 8 bases unmatched. CDR1 MNHEY and CDR2 SVGAGI come from the germline V gene. CDR3 amino acids: CASTAGQGYETQYF. The DNA for the CDR3 is TGTGCCAGCACCGCCGGACAGGGGTACGAGACCCAGTACTTC.

The chain carries TRBV27 and TRBJ2-3; D unclear. Germline-derived CDR1 and CDR2 are MNHEY and SMNVEV (reference sequence). CDR3 length: 14 residues. V was clipped by 3 bases and J by 0 bases, with 7 bases between them. CDR3 coding DNA: TGTGCCAGCAGTTTTATTAGTAGCACAGATACGCAGTATTTT. Translation gives CASSFISSTDTQYF.

V and J are TRBV5-5 and TRBJ2-1; D perhaps matches TRBD2 (7 bases). The length of the CDR3 is 15 residues. CDR1 is SGHKS, CDR2 YYEKEE, per germline (reference sequence). V lost 0 bases and J 2 bases, leaving 9 bases between the germline ends. The CDR3 DNA sequence: TGTGCCAGCAGCTTGGGAGGGGGGGCCTACAATGAGCAGTTCTTC. Translating gives CASSLGGGAYNEQFF.

The V and J genes are TRBV7-9 and TRBJ2-7, with 7 bases that match TRBD1. CDR3 size: 15 residues. With 2 bases clipped from V and 4 bases from J, the junction kept 8 bases outside the gene matches. The V gene's germline CDR1 is SEHNR and CDR2 FQNEAQ (reference sequence). The CDR3 loop reads CASSLRGTEFYEQYF. CDR3 sequence (DNA): TGTGCCAGCAGCTTACGTGGGACAGAGTTTTACGAGCAGTACTTC.

This chain links TRBV5-1 with TRBJ1-1, with TRBD1 matching over 7 bases. The CDR3 runs 13 residues. Germline trimming cut 2 bases from V and 10 bases from J; bases unmatched to any gene: 8. The germline CDR1 and CDR2 sequences are SGHRS and YFSETQ. The CDR3, as DNA: TGCGCCAGCAGCTTACGACAGGGAGGACCAGCTTTCTTT. This sequence encodes CASSLRQGGPAFF.

The chain is built from TRBV5-1 and TRBJ2-7; D uncertain. V lost 5 bases to trimming and J lost 0 bases, with 15 bases between them. Germline values: CDR1 SGHRS, CDR2 YFSETQ. This CDR3 is built from 15 residues. This CDR3 is CASRPTAGLSYEQYF. The CDR3 coding sequence is TGCGCCAGCAGACCCACAGCAGGCCTCTCCTACGAGCAGTACTTC.

The V gene is TRBV7-3, the J gene TRBJ2-3; 9 nucleotides match TRBD1. Germline values: CDR1 SGHTA, CDR2 FQGTGA. V lost 5 bases to trimming and J lost 3 bases; unmatched junction nucleotides: 6. This CDR3 contains 15 residues. This chain's CDR3 is CASSASGQGTDTQYF. CDR3 nucleotides: TGTGCCAGCAGCGCCTCCGGACAGGGGACAGATACGCAGTATTTT.

This sequence joins TRBV14 and TRBJ1-3; D perhaps matches TRBD1 (5 bases). In germline, CDR1 is SGHDN, CDR2 FVKESK. There are 16 residues in the CDR3. Trimming shortened V by 4 bases and J by 0 bases, and 13 bases separated the two germline ends. CDR3 residues: CASSPGLTNSGNTIYF. For the CDR3, the DNA is TGTGCCAGCAGCCCGGGACTGACGAACTCTGGAAACACCATATATTTT.

Note on this clone: This sample includes further DNA sequences coding for the same CDR3. The genes are TRBV5-1 and TRBJ2-1; 9 bases fit TRBD2. CDR1 and CDR2 (germline): SGHRS, YFSETQ. The CDR3 contains 14 residues. Trimming removed 3 bases from V and 4 bases from J; junction bases left unmatched: 2. The CDR3 nucleotides read TGCGCCAGCAGCTCGAGCGGGGGGTACAATGAGCAGTTCTTC. It codes for CASSSSGGYNEQFF.